The entry below gives a single T cell receptor beta chain sequence along with its context. What it binds is not known. Profiling relied on immunoSEQ multiplex PCR, and the TCRdb table lists in-frame clones only, not all of them. This table holds 650,000 to 750,000 clones, approximately 75% found once. CD4+ cells were split into CD45RA+ naive and CD45RA-negative memory subsets. The sample comes from a study of shared clonotypes between healthy human individuals. Study in general: The plates for each donor numbered three CD4 naive, three CD4 memory, two CD8 naive and one CD8 memory.

Study findings and constraints: Clonotypes shared by all four sorted-subset donors had higher generation probabilities than non-shared clonotypes.

CDR3 length equals 15 residues. V was trimmed by 5 bases and J by 2 bases, leaving 16 bases between them. Germline assignment: CDR1 SGHAT and CDR2 FQNNGV. Sequencing was done on a sample of memory CD4+ T cells sorted from blood. Subset meaning: CD45RA-negative fraction. The gene calls are TRBV11-2 and TRBJ2-7; the D gene is possibly TRBD1 (5 bases). This receptor was obtained from a woman aged 25 to 39 in good health. CDR3 coding DNA: TGTGCCAGCAGCCCTCAGGGTGTTAATACCTACGAGCAGTACTTC. Protein product: CASSPQGVNTYEQYF.